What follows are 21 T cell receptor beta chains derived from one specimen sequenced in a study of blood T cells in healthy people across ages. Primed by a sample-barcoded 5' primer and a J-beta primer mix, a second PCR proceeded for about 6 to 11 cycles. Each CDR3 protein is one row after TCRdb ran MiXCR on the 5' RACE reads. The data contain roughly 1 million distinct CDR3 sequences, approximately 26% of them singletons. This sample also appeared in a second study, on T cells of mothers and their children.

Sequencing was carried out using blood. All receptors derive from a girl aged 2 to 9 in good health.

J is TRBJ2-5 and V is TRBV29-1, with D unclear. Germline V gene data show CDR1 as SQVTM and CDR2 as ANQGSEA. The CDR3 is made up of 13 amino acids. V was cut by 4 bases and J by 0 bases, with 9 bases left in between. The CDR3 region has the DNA TGCAGCGTTGCATGGCCGAACCAAGAGACCCAGTACTTC. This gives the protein CSVAWPNQETQYF.

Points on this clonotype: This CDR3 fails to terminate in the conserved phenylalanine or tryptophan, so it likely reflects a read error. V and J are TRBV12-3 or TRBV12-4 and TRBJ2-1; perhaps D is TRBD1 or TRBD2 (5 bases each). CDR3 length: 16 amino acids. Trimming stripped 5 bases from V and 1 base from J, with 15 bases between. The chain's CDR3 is CASSPLREGSYNEQFL. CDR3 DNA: TGTGCCAGCAGTCCGCTCCGTGAGGGGTCCTACAATGAGCAGTTCCTC.

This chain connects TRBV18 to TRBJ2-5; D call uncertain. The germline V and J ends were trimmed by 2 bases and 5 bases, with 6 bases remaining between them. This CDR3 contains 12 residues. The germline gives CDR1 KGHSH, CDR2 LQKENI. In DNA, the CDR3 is TGTGCCAGCTCACCAAAGGTTGAGACCCAGTACTTC. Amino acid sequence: CASSPKVETQYF.

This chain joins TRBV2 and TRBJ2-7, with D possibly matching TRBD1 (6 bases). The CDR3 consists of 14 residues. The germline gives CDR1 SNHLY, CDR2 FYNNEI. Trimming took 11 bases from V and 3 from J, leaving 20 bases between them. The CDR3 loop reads CAGHPGDISYEQYF. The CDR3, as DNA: TGTGCCGGCCACCCCGGGGACATTAGCTACGAGCAGTACTTC.

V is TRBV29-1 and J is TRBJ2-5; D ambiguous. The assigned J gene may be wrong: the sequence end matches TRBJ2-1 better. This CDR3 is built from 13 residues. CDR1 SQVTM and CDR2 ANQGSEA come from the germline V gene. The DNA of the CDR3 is TGCAGCGTTGGGCGGCCCTCGTACAATGAGCAGTTCTTC. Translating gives CSVGRPSYNEQFF.

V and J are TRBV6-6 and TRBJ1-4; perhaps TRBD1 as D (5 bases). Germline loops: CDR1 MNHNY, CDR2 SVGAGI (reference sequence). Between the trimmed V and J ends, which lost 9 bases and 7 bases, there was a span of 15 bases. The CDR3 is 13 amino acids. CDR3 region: CARRPWGSEKLFF. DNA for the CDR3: TGTGCCAGGAGACCCTGGGGGAGTGAAAAACTGTTTTTT.

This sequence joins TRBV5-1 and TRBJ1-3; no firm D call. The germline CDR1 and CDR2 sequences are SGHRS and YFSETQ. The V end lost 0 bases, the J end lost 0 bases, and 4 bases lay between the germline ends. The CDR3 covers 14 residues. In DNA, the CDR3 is TGCGCCAGCAGCTTGGACACCTCTGGAAACACCATATATTTT. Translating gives CASSLDTSGNTIYF.

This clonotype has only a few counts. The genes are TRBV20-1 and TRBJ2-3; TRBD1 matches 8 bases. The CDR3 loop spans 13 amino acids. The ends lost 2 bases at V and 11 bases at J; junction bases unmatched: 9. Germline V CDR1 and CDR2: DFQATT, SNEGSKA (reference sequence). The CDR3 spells CSARSIPGTGQYF. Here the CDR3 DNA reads TGCAGTGCTAGATCAATACCCGGGACAGGGCAGTATTTT.

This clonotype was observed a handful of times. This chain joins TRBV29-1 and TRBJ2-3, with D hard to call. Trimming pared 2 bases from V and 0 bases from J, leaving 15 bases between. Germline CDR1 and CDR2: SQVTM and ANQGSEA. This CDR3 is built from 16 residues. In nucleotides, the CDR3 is TGCAGCGTTGAATTTGAGGCTCGAAGAAGCACAGATACGCAGTATTTT. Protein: CSVEFEARRSTDTQYF.

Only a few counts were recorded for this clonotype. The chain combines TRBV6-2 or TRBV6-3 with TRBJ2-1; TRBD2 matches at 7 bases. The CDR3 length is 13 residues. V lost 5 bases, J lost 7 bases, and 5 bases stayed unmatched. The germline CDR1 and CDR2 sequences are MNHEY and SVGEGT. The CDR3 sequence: CASSSGISNEQFF. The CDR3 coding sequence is TGTGCCAGCAGTAGCGGGATTTCGAATGAGCAGTTCTTC.

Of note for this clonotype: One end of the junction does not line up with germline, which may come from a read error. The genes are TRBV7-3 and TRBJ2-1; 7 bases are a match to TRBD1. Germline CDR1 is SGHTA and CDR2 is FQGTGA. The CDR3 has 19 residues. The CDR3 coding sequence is TGTGCCAGCAGCCCAAGACAGGGTAGACTATCGAGCTCCTACAATGAGCAGCTCTTC. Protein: CASSPRQGRLSSSYNEQLF.

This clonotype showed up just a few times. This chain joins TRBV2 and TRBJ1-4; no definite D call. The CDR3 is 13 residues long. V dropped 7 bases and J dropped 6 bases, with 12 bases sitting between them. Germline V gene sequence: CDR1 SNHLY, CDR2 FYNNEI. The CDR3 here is CASIGSADEKLFF. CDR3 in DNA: TGTGCCAGCATTGGCAGCGCAGATGAAAAACTGTTTTTT. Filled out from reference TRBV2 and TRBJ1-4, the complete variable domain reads EPEVTQTPSHQVTQMGQEVILRCVPISNHLYFYWYRQILGQKVEFLVSFYNNEISEKSEIFDDQFSVERPDGSNFTLKIRSTKLEDSAMYFCASIGSADEKLFFGSGTQLSVL.

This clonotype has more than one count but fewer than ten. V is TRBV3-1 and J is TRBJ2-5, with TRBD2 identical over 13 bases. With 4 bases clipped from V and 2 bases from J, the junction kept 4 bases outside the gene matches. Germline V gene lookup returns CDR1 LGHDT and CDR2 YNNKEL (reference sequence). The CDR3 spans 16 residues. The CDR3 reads CASSPLLAGGQETQYF. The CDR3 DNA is TGTGCCAGCAGCCCTCTACTAGCGGGGGGGCAAGAGACCCAGTACTTC.

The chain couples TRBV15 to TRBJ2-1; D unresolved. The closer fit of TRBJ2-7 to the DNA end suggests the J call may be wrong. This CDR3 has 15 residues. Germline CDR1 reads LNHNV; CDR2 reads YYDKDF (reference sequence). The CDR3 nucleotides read TGTGCCACCAGCAGAGATCGGGTTTCAAACTACGAGCAGTACTTC. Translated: CATSRDRVSNYEQYF.

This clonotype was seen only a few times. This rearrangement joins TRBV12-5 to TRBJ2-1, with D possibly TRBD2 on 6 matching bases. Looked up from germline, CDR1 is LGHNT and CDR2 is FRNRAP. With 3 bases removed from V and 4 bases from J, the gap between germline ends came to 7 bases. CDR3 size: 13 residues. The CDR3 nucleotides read TGTGCTAGTGGTTTTGGGGGGTACAATGAGCAGTTCTTC. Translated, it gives CASGFGGYNEQFF.

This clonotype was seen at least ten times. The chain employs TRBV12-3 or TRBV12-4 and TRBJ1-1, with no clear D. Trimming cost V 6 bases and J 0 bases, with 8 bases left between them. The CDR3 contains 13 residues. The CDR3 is CASSFSVNTEAFF. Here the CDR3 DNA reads TGTGCCAGCAGCTTCTCGGTGAACACTGAAGCTTTCTTT.

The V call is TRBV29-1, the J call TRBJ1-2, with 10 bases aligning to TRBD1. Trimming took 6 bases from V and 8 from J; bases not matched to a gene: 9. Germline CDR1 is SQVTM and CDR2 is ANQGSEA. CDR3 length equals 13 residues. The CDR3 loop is CSVTGTGVLGYTF. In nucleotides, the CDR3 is TGCAGCGTAACCGGGACAGGGGTATTGGGCTACACCTTC.

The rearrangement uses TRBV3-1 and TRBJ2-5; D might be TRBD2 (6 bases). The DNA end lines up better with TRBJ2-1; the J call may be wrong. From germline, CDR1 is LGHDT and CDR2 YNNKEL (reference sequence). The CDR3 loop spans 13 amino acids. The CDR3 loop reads CASSQRASEYQFF. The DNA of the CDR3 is TGTGCCAGCAGCCAGCGAGCTAGCGAGTACCAGTTCTTC.

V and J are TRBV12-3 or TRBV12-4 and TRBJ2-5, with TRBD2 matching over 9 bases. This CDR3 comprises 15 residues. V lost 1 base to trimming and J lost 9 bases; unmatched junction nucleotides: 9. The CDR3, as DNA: TGTGCCAGCAGTTTAGGACTAGCGGATTCGTGGGCCCAGTACTTC. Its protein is CASSLGLADSWAQYF.

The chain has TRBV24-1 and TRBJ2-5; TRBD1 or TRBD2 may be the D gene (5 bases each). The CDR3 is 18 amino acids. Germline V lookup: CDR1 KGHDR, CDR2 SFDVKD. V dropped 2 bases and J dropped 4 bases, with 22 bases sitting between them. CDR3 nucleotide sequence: TGTGCCACCAGTGATTGGGACCTACGAAACGGGGCGGGAGAGACCCAGTACTTC. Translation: CATSDWDLRNGAGETQYF.

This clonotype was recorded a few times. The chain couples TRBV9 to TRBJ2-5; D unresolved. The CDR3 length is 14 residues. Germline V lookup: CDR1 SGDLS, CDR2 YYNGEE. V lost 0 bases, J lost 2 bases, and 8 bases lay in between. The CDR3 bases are TGTGCCAGCAGCGTAGCCCAACAACAAGAGACCCAGTACTTC. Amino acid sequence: CASSVAQQQETQYF.